This TCR beta chain was profiled in a study of T cell responses to AZD1222 COVID-19 vaccine. The protocol was immunoSEQ multiplex PCR, while the TCRdb copy is restricted to in-frame clones and leaves out a portion. This sample carries about 110,000 clones, around 87% of them seen once, and the ten largest clones take 4.4%. Overall study results and limits: No day 14 peak samples; only post-peak repertoires were characterized. Unmutated variant regions are reportedly targeted by nearly half of spike-specific TCRs.

In the case of this clone: The antigen is undetermined.

CDR1 is SGDLS and CDR2 is YYNGEE in the germline V gene. This CDR3 has 14 amino acids. The junction had 7 bases not matched to a gene; V was cut back by 3 bases and J by 8 bases. Sequenced material: peripheral blood, taken 28 days after the second AZD1222 dose. The chain uses TRBV9 and TRBJ2-1, with TRBD2 matching 8 bases. This TCR came from an adult who received the AZD1222 COVID-19 vaccine. The CDR3 DNA sequence: TGTGCCAGCAGCGGGCGGGGGGCCCTCGATGAGCAGTTCTTC. Residues: CASSGRGALDEQFF.